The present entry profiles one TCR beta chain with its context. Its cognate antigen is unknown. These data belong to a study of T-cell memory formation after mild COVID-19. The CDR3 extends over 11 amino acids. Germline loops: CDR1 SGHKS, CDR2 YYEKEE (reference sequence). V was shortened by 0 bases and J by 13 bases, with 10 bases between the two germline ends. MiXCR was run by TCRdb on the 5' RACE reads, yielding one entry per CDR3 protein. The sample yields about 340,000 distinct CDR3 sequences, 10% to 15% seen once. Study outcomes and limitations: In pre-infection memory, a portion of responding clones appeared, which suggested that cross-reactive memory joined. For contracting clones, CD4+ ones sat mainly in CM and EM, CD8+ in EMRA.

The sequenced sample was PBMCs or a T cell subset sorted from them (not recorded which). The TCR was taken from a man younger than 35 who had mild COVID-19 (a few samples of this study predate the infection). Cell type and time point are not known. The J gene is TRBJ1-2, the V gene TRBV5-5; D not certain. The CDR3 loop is CASSLAGARTF. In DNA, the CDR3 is TGTGCCAGCAGCTTGGCAGGCGCACGCACCTTC.